The clone carrying this TCR beta chain was detected only a few times. Generated by immunoSEQ multiplex PCR, the TCRdb table keeps only in-frame clones and is missing some. Of around 730,000 clones in the sample, 75% to 90% were seen once. The source of the sample is a study of shared T cell receptors in the human thymus. This CDR3 region has 18 residues. Germline lookup yields CDR1 SGHVS and CDR2 FQNEAQ. The junction had 14 bases not matched to a gene; V was cut back by 3 bases and J by 4 bases. The same specimen was also included in a second study, on human thymus T cells. This second study says: Infants served as donors; they were healthy and Finnish and were having corrective surgery for congenital heart defects. The thymus tissue came from resections taken during corrective heart surgery. Unrelated individuals had highly overlapping thymic repertoires, as reported in related research.

The receptor was isolated from a girl in the first two years of life with a congenital heart defect. Sequenced: thymocytes. The chain employs TRBV7-8 and TRBJ2-5, with TRBD2 identical over 10 bases. The DNA for the CDR3 is TGTGCCAGCAGCTTCGCTAGCGGGGGACCCCTCGCCGGAGAGACCCAGTACTTC. Translated, it gives CASSFASGGPLAGETQYF.